Each of the 4 T cell receptor beta chains below was sequenced from the same sample in a study of T cell responses to AZD1222 COVID-19 vaccine. Clones were sequenced by immunoSEQ multiplex PCR, and TCRdb holds only the in-frame ones, with some missing. The data hold about 180,000 clones, with more than 90% observed a single time. The starting material was peripheral blood, obtained on day 0 of AZD1222 vaccination. Receptor source: an adult in good health.

The V and J genes are TRBV6-1 and TRBJ1-5; maybe TRBD1 (5 bases). CDR3 length: 13 amino acids. Germline V gene sequence: CDR1 MNHNS, CDR2 SASEGT. Trimming cost V 2 bases and J 5 bases, with 7 bases left between them. The CDR3 protein is CASSEKGDQPQHF. The CDR3, as DNA: TGTGCCAGCAGTGAAAAAGGGGATCAGCCCCAGCATTTT.

The table lists this clone with a few counts. This chain joins TRBV12-5 and TRBJ1-1; no definite D call. The ends were cut back, 7 bases at V and 8 bases at J, with 17 bases in the middle. CDR1 LGHNT and CDR2 FRNRAP come from the germline V gene. The CDR3 has 13 residues. This CDR3 reads CASAPPARLEAFF. The CDR3 bases are TGTGCTAGTGCCCCCCCAGCGAGGTTGGAAGCTTTCTTT.

V and J are TRBV24-1 and TRBJ1-1; weak D call: TRBD1 (6 bases). V lost 5 bases, J lost 6 bases, and 27 bases lay in between. Germline V gives CDR1 KGHDR, CDR2 SFDVKD. This CDR3 has 18 amino acids. The chain's CDR3 is CATSGGDSPLPGDAEAFF. Here the CDR3 DNA reads TGTGCCACCAGTGGTGGGGACTCGCCCCTCCCAGGGGACGCTGAAGCTTTCTTT.

The count of this clone is one. The CDR3: CASSHQQGGQADTQYF. The DNA for the CDR3 is TGTGCCAGCAGTCACCAACAGGGAGGTCAGGCAGATACGCAGTATTTT. The rearrangement uses TRBV27 and TRBJ2-3; D may match TRBD1 or TRBD2 (6 bases each). This CDR3 has 16 residues. Trimming cost V 5 bases and J 4 bases, with 19 bases left between them. Germline V gives CDR1 MNHEY, CDR2 SMNVEV (reference sequence).